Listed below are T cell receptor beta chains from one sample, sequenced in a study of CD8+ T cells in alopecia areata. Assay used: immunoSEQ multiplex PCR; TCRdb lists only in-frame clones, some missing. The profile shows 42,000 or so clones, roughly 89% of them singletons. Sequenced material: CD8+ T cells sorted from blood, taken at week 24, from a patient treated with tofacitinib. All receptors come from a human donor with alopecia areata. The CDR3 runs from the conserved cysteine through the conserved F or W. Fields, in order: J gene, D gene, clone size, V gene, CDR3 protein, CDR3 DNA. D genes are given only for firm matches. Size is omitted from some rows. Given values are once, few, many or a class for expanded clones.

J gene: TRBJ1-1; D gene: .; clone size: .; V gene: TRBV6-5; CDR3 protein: CASSYAKVLRTEAFF; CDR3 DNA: TGTGCCAGCAGTTACGCCAAGGTCCTGCGCACTGAAGCTTTCTTT
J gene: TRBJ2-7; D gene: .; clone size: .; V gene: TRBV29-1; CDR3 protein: CSVDFQGSSYEQYF; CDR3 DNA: TGCAGCGTTGATTTTCAGGGATCCTCCTACGAGCAGTACTTC
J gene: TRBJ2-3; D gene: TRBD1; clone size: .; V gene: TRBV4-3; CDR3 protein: CASSQVQGDPTDTQYF; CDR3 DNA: TGCGCCAGCAGCCAAGTCCAGGGGGACCCTACAGATACGCAGTATTTT
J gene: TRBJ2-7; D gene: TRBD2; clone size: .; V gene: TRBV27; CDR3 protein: CASSLAASGSYEQYF; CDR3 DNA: TGTGCCAGCAGTCTAGCTGCTAGCGGGTCCTACGAGCAGTACTTC
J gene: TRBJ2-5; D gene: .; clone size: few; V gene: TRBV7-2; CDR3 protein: CASSTHGGQETQYF; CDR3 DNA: TGTGCCAGCAGCACTCACGGCGGTCAAGAGACCCAGTACTTC
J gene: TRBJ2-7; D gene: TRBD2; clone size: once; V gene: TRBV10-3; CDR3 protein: CAISESGGLASYEQYF; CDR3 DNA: TGTGCCATCAGTGAGTCGGGAGGACTAGCATCCTACGAGCAGTACTTC
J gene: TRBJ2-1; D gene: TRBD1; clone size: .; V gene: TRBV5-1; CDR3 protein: CASNRGHNEQFF; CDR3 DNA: TGCGCCAGCAACAGGGGTCACAATGAGCAGTTCTTC
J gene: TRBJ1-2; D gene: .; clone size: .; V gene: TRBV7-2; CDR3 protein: CASSLSTSGSGYTF; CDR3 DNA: TGTGCCAGCAGCTTATCCACCAGTGGGAGTGGCTACACCTTC
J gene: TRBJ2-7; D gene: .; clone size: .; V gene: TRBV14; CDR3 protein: CASSQAGPNEQYF; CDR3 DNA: TGTGCCAGCAGCCAAGCGGGGCCTAATGAGCAGTACTTC
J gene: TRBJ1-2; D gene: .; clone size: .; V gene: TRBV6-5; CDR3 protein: CASGALGHGYTF; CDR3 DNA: TGTGCCAGCGGAGCTCTTGGACATGGCTACACCTTC
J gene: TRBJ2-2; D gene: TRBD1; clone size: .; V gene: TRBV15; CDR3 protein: CATRIPGQGPGELFF; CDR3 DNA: TGTGCCACCCGAATTCCGGGACAGGGGCCCGGGGAGCTGTTTTTT
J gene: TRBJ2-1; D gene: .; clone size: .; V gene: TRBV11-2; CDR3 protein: CASSRRTEDNEQFF; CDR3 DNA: TGTGCCAGCAGCCGCCGGACAGAGGACAATGAGCAGTTCTTC
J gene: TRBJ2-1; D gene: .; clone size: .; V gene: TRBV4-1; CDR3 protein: CASSLPGDLPEQFF; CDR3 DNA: TGCGCCAGCAGCTTACCGGGAGATTTACCTGAGCAGTTCTTC
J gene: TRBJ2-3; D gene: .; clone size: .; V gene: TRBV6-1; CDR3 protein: CASSEVQVNTDTQYF; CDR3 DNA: TGTGCCAGCAGTGAAGTACAAGTTAACACAGATACGCAGTATTTT
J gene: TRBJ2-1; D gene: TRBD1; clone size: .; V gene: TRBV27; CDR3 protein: CASSLGTAYNEQFF; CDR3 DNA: TGTGCCAGCAGTTTAGGGACAGCCTACAATGAGCAGTTCTTC
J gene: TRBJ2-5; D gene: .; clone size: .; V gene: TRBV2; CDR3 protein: CASSSGDIEETQYF; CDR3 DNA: TGTGCCAGCAGCTCAGGGGATATTGAAGAGACCCAGTACTTC
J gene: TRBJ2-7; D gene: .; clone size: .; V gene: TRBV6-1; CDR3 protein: CASSYGHEQYF; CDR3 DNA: TGTGCCAGCAGTTACGGGCACGAGCAGTACTTC
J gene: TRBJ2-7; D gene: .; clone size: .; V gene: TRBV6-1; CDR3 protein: CASSDYEQYF; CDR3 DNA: TGTGCCAGCAGCGACTACGAGCAGTACTTC
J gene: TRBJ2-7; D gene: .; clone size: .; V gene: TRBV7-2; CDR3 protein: CASSSTYEQYF; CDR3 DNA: TGTGCCAGCAGCTCGACCTACGAGCAGTACTTC
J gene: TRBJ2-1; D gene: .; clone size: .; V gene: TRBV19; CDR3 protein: CASSNDRSSYNEQFF; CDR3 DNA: TGTGCCAGTAGTAACGACAGGAGCTCCTACAATGAGCAGTTCTTC
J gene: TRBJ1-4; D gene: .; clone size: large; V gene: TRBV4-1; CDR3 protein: CASSQDGWTMNEKLFF; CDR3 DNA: TGCGCCAGCAGCCAAGACGGATGGACGATGAATGAAAAACTGTTTTTT
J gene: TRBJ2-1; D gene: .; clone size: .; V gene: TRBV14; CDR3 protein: CASSQGDPNNEQFF; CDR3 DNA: TGTGCCAGCAGCCAAGGAGATCCCAACAATGAGCAGTTCTTC
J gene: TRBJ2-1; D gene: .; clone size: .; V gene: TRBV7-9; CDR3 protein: CASSLSLGNEQFF; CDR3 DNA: TGTGCCAGCAGCTTAAGTCTCGGTAATGAGCAGTTCTTC
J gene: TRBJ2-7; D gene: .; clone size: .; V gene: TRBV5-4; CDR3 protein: CASRELEVSYEQYF; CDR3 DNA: TGTGCCAGCAGGGAATTGGAGGTCTCCTACGAGCAGTACTTC
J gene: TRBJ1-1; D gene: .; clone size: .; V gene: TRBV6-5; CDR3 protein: CASKGHTNTEAFF; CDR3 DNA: TGTGCCAGCAAAGGACACACGAACACTGAAGCTTTCTTT
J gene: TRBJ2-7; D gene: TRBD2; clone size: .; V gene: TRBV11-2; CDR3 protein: CASSPSGGAHEQYF; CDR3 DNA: TGTGCCAGCAGCCCGAGCGGGGGGGCCCACGAGCAGTACTTC
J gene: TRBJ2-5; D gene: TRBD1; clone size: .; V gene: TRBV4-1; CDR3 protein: CASSQVGQGQETQYF; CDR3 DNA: TGCGCCAGCAGCCAAGTGGGACAGGGGCAAGAGACCCAGTACTTC
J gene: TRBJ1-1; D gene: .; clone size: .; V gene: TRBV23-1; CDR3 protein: CASSHGGGVNTEAFF; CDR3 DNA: TGCGCCAGCAGTCATGGGGGAGGGGTGAACACTGAAGCTTTCTTT
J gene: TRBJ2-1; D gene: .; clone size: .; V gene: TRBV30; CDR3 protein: CAWSLVNNNEQFF; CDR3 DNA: TGTGCCTGGAGTCTGGTGAACAACAATGAGCAGTTCTTC
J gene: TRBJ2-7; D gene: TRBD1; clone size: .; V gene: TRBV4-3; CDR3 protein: CASSQGQGLSYEQYF; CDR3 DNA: TGCGCCAGCAGCCAAGGACAGGGTTTATCCTACGAGCAGTACTTC
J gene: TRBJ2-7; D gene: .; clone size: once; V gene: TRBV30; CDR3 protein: CAWSVGVVYEQYF; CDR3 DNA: TGTGCCTGGAGTGTCGGGGTCGTCTACGAGCAGTACTTC
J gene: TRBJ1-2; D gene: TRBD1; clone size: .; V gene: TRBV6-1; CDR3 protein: CASSELGQAYGYTF; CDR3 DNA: TGTGCCAGCAGTGAATTGGGACAGGCCTATGGCTACACCTTC
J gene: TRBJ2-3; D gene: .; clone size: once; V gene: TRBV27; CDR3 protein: CATQLSLGSTDTQYF; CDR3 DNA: TGTGCCACCCAATTGAGCCTGGGTAGCACAGATACGCAGTATTTT
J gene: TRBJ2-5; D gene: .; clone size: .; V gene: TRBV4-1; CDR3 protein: CASSQGTGEQYF; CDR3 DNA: TGCGCCAGCAGCCAAGGAACGGGAGAGCAGTACTTC
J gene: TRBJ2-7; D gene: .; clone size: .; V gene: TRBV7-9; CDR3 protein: CASSWDTEQYF; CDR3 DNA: TGTGCCAGCAGCTGGGACACCGAGCAGTACTTC
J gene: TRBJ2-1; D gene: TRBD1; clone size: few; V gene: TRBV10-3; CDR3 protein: CAIREQGAVNEQFF; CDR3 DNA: TGTGCCATCAGGGAACAGGGGGCAGTAAATGAGCAGTTCTTC
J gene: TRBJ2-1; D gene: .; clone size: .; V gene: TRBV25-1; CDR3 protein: CASSDSPGDEQFF; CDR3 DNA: TGTGCCAGCAGTGATAGCCCCGGGGATGAGCAGTTCTTC
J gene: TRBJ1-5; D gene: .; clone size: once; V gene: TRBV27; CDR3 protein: CASSLSGEGQPQHF; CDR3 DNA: TGTGCCAGCAGTTTATCTGGGGAAGGTCAGCCCCAGCATTTT
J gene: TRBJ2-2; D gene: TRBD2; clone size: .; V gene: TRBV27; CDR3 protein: CASRQAGGPGELFF; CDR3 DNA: TGTGCCAGCAGGCAAGCGGGGGGTCCCGGGGAGCTGTTTTTT
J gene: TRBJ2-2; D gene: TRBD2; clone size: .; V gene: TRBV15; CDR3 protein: CATSREASGVYSGELFF; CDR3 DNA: TGTGCCACCAGCAGAGAGGCTAGCGGGGTCTACTCCGGGGAGCTGTTTTTT
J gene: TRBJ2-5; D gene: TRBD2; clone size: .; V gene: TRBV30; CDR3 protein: CAWRGLVVETQYF; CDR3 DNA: TGTGCCTGGAGGGGACTAGTAGTAGAGACCCAGTACTTC
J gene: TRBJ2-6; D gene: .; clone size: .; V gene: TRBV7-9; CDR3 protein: CASMGSVSGANVLTF; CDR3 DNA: TGTGCCAGCATGGGATCGGTCTCTGGGGCCAACGTCCTGACTTTC
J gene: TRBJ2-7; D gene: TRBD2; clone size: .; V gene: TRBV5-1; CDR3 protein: CASSFKAGGSYEQYF; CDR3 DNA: TGCGCCAGCAGCTTTAAGGCGGGGGGCTCCTACGAGCAGTACTTC
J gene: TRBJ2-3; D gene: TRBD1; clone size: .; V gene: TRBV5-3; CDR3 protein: CARSFLGQRTDTQYF; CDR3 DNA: TGTGCCAGAAGCTTCTTGGGACAGCGCACAGATACGCAGTATTTT